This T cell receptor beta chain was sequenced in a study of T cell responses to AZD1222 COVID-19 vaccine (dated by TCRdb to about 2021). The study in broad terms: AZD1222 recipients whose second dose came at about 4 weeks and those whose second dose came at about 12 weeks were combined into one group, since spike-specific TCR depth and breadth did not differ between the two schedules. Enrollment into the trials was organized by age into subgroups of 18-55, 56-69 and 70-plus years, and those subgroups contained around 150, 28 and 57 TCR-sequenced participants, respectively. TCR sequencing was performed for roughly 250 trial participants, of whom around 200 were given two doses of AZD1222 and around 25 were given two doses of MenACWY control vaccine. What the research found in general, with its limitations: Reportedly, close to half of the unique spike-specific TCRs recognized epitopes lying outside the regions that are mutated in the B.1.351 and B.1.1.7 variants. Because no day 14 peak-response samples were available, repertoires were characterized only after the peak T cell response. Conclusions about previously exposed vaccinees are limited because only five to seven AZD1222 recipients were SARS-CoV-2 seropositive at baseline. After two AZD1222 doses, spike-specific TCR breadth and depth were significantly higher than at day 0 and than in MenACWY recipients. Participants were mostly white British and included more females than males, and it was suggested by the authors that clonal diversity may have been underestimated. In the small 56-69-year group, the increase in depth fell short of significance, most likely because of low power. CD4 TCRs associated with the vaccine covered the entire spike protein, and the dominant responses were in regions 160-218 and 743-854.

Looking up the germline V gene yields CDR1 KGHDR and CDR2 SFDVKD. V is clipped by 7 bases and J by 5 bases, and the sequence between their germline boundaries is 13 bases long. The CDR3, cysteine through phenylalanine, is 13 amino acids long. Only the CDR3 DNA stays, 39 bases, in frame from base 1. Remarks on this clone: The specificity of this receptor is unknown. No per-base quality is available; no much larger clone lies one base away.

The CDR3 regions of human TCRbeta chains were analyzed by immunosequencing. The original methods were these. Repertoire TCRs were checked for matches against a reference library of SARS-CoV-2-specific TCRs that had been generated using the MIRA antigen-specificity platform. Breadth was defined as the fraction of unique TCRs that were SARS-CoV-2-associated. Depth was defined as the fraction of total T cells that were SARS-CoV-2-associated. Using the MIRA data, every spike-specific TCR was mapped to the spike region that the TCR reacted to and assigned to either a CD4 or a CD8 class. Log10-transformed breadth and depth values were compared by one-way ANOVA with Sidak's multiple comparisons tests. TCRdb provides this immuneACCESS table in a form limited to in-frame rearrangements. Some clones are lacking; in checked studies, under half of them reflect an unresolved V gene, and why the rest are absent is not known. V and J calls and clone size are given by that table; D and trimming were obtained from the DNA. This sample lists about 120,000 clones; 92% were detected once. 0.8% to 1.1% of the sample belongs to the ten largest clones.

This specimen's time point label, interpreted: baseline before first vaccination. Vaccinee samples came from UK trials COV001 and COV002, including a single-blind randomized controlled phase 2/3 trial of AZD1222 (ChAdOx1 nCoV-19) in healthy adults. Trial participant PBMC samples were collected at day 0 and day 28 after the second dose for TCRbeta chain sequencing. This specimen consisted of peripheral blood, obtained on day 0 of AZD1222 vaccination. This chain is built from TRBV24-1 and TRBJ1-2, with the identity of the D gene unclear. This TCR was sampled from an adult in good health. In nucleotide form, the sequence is TGTGCCACCAGCCCAGGCTCGGGGTATGGCTACACCTTC. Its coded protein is CATSPGSGYGYTF.